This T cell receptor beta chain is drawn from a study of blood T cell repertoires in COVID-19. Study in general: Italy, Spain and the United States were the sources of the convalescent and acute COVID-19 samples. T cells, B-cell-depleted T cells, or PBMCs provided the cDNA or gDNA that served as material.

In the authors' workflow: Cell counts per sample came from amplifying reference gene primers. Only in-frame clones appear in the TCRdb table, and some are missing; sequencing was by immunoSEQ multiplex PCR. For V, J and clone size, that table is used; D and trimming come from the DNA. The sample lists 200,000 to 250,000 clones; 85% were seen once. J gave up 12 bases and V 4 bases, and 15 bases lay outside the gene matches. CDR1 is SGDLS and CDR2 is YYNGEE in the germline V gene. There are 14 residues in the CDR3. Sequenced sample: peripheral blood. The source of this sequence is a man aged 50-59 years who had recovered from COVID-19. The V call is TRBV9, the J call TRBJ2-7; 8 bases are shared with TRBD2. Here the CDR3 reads CASSPSPASGPPYF. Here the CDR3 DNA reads TGTGCCAGCAGCCCGAGTCCTGCTAGCGGGCCCCCGTACTTC.